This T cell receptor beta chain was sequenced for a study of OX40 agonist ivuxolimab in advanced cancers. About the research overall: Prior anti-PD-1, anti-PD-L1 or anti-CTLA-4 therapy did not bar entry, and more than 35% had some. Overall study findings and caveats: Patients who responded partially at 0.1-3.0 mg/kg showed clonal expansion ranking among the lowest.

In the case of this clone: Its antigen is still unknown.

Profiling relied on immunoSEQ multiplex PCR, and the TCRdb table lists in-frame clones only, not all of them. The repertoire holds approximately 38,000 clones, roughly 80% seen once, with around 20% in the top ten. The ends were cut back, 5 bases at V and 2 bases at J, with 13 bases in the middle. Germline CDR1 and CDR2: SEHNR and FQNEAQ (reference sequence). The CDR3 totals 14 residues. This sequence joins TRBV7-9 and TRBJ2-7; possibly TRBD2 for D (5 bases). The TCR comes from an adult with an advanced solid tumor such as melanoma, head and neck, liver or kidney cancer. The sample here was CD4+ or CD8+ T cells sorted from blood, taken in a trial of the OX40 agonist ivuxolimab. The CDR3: CASSPGRSTYEQYF. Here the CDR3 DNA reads TGTGCCAGCAGCCCTGGGAGATCAACCTACGAGCAGTACTTC.